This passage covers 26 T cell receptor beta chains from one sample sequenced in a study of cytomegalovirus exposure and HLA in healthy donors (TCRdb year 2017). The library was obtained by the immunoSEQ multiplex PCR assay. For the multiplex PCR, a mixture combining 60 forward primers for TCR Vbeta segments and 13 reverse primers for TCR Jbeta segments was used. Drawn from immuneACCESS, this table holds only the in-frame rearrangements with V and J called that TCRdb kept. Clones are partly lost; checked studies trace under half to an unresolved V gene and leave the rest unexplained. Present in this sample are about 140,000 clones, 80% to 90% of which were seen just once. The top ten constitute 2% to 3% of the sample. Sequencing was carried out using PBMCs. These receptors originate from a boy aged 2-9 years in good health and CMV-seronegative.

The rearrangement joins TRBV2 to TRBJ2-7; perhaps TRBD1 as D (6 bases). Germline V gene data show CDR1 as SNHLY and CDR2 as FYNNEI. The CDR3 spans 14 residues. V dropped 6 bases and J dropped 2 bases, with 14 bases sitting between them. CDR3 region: CASRATGPTYEQYF. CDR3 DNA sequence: TGTGCCAGCAGGGCGACAGGCCCCACCTACGAGCAGTACTTC.

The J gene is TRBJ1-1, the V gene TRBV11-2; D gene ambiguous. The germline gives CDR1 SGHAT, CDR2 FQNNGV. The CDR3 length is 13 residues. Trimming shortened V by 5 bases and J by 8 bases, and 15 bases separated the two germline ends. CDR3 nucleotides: TGTGCCAGCAGCGCCCCCTGGAGATCGGAAGCTTTCTTT. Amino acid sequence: CASSAPWRSEAFF.

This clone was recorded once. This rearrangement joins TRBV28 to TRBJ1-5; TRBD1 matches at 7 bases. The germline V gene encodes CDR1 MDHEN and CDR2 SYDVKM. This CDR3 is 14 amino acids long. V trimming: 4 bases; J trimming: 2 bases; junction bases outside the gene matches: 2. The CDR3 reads CASSSGQGNQPQHF. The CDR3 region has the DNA TGTGCCAGCAGTTCCGGACAGGGCAATCAGCCCCAGCATTTT.

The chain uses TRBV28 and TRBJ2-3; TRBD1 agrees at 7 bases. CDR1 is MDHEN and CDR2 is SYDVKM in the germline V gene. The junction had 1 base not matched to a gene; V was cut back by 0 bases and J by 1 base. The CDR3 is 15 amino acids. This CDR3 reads CASSLWGTGTDTQYF. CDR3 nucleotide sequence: TGTGCCAGCAGTTTATGGGGGACAGGCACAGATACGCAGTATTTT.

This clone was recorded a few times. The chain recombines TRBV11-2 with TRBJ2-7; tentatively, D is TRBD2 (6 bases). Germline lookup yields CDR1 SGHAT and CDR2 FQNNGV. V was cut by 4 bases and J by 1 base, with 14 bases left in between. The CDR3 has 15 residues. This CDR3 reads CASSWEAADSYEQYF. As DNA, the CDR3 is TGTGCCAGCAGCTGGGAGGCAGCAGATTCCTACGAGCAGTACTTC.

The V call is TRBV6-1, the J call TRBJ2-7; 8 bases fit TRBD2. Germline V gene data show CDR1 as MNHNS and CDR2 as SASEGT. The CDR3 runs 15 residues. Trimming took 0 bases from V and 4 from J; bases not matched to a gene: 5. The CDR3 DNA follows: TGTGCCAGCAGTGAAGCGGCGGCTAGCGGGTACGAGCAGTACTTC. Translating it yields CASSEAAASGYEQYF.

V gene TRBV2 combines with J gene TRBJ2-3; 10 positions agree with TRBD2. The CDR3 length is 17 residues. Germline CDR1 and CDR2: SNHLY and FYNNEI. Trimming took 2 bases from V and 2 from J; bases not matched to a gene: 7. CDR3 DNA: TGTGCCAGCAGTGAAAGGGTAGCGGGGGGATACACAGATACGCAGTATTTT. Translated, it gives CASSERVAGGYTDTQYF.

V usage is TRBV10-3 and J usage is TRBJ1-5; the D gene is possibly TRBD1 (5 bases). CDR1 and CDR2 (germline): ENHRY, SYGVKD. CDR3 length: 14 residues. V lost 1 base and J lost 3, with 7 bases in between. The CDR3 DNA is TGTGCCATCAGTGAGTTCAGGGACAATCAGCCCCAGCATTTT. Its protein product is CAISEFRDNQPQHF.

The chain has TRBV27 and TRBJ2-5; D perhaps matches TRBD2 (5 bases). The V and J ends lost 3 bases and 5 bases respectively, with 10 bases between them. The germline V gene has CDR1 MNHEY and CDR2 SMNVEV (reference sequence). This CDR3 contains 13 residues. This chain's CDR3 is CASSLDWDETQYF. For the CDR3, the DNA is TGTGCCAGCAGTTTGGACTGGGATGAGACCCAGTACTTC.

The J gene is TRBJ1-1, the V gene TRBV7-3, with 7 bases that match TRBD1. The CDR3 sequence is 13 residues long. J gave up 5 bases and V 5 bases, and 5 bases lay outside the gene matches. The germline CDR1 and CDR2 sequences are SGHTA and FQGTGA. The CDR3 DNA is TGTGCCAGCAGCCGGGACAGAAGTACTGAAGCTTTCTTT. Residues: CASSRDRSTEAFF.

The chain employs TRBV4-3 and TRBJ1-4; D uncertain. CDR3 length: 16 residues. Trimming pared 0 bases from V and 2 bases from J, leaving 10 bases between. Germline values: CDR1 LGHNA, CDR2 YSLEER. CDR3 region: CASSQDIAGTNEKLFF. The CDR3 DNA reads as TGCGCCAGCAGCCAAGATATCGCCGGGACTAATGAAAAACTGTTTTTT.

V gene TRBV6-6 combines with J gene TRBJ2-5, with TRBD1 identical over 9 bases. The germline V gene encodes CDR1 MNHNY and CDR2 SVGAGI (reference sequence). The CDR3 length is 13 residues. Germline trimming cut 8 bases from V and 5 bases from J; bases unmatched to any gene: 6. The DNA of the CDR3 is TGTGCCAGCCTGGGACAGGGTGTGGAGACCCAGTACTTC. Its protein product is CASLGQGVETQYF.

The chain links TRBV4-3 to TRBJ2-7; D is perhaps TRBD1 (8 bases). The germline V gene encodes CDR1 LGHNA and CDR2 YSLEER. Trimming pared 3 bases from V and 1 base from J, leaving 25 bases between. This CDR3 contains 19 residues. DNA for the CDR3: TGCGCCAGCAGCCAGAACAGGGGGGGCGTCGGTAGCGGGTCCTACGAGCAGTACTTC. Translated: CASSQNRGGVGSGSYEQYF.

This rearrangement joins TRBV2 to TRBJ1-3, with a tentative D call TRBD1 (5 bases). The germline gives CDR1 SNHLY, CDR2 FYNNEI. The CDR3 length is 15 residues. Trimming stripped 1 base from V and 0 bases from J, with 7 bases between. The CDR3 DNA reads TGTGCCAGCAGTGAAGATCAGGGCTCTGGAAACACCATATATTTT. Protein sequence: CASSEDQGSGNTIYF.

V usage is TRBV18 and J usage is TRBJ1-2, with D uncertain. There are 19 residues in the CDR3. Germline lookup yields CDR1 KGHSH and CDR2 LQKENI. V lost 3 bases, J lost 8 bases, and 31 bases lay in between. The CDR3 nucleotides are TGTGCCAGCTCACCCCCCCTTAGTACCCTCGAGCTGAAAGTGGAGGGCTACACCTTC. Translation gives CASSPPLSTLELKVEGYTF.

CDR3 bases: TGTGCCAGCTCACCGAAGCAGGGGGTGCAGCCCCAGCATTTT. It codes for CASSPKQGVQPQHF. The V and J genes are TRBV18 and TRBJ1-5; 7 bases match TRBD1. V dropped 3 bases and J dropped 7; count of bases not matched to a gene: 6. CDR3 size: 14 residues. CDR1 KGHSH and CDR2 LQKENI come from the germline V gene.

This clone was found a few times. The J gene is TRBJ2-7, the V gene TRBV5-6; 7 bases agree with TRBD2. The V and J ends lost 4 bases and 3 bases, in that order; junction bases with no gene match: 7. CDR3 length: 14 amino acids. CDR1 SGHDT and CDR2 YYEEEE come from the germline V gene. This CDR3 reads CASSPGGTNYEQYF. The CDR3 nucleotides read TGTGCCAGCAGCCCCGGGGGGACTAACTACGAGCAGTACTTC.

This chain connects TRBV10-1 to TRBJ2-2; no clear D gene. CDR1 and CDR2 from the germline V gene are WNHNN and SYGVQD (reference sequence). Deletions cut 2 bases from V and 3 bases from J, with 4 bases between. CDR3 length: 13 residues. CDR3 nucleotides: TGCGCCAGCAGTGAGCGGGACACCGGGGAGCTGTTTTTT. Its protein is CASSERDTGELFF.

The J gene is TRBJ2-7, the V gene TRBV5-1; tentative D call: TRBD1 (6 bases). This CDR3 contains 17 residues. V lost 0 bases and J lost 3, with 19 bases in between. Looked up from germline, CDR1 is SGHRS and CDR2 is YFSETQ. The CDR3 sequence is CASSLAGPGQGGYEQYF. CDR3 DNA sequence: TGCGCCAGCAGCTTGGCCGGGCCGGGACAAGGGGGCTACGAGCAGTACTTC.

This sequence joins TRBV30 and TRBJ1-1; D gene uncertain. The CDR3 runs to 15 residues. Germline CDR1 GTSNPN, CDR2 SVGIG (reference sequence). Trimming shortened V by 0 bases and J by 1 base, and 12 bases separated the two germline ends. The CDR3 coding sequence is TGTGCCTGGAGTGTATTCGGACTCTCGAACACTGAAGCTTTCTTT. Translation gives CAWSVFGLSNTEAFF.

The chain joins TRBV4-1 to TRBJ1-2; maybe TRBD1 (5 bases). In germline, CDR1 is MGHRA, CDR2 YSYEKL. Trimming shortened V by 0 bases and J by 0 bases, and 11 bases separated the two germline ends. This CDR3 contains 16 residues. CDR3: CASSQDVGVPNYGYTF. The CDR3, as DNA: TGCGCCAGCAGCCAAGATGTAGGGGTACCTAACTATGGCTACACCTTC.

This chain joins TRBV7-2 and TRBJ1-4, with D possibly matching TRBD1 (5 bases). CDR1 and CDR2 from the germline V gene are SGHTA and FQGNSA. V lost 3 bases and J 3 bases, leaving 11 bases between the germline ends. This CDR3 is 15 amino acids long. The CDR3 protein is CASSLKGQANEKLFF. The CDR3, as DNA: TGTGCCAGCAGCTTGAAGGGGCAAGCTAATGAAAAACTGTTTTTT.

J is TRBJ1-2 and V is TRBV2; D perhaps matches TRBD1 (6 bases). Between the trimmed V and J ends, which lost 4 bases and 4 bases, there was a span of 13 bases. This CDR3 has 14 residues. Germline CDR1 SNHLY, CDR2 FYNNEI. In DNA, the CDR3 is TGTGCCAGCAGTGTAAGGGGGTCGGGCTATGGCTACACCTTC. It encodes CASSVRGSGYGYTF.

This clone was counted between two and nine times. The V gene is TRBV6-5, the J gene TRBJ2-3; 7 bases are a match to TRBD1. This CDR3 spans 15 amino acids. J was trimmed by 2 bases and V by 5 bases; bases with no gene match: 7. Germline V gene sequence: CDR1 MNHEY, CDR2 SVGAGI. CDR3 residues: CASSAGTEATDTQYF. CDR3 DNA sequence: TGTGCCAGCAGTGCCGGGACAGAGGCCACAGATACGCAGTATTTT.

CDR3 sequence reads: CASSSVQGLTNTEAFF. CDR3 nucleotide sequence: TGTGCCAGCAGTTCTGTACAGGGGCTAACGAACACTGAAGCTTTCTTT. The V gene is TRBV28, the J gene TRBJ1-1; 7 positions match TRBD1. V lost 4 bases, J lost 1 base, and 9 bases stayed unmatched. CDR3 length equals 16 residues. CDR1 and CDR2 from the germline V gene are MDHEN and SYDVKM.

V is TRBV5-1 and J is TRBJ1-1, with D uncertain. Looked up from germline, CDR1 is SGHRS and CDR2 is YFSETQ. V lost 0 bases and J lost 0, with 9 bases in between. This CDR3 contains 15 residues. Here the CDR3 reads CASSLGSDMNTEAFF. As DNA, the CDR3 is TGCGCCAGCAGCTTGGGGTCTGACATGAACACTGAAGCTTTCTTT. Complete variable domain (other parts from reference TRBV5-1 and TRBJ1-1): KAGVTQTPRYLIKTRGQQVTLSCSPISGHRSVSWYQQTPGQGLQFLFEYFSETQRNKGNFPGRFSGRQFSNSRSEMNVSTLELGDSALYLCASSLGSDMNTEAFFGQGTRLTVV.